This TCR beta chain was observed in a study of cytomegalovirus exposure and HLA in healthy donors (dated by TCRdb to the late 2010s). Looking at the study overall: An earlier analysis of about 530 of the donors reported 250 to 350 Gb of sequence data and around 120 million unique TCR beta sequences obtained from some 200 million T cells. About 280 gigabases of sequencing data and 70 million to 95 million unique TCR sequences made up an early release that covered 500 to 700 HLA-typed donors. Of the roughly 410 genotyped donors, 80% to 90% were placed in the genetic ancestry cluster associated with self-reported Caucasian donors. The study was designed to test whether signatures of past pathogen exposure could be identified by cataloging public T cell receptors. The study used immunosequencing to profile the T cell repertoires of approximately 640 subjects and linked those repertoires to cytomegalovirus serostatus. In addition to the first cohort of roughly 670 subjects, a separate validation cohort of approximately 110 different subjects was used. To predict cytomegalovirus infection status, the study brought together high-throughput TCR immunosequencing, statistical association of individual TCRs with disease status, and machine learning. A later analysis re-analyzed previously published TCR beta repertoires from 650 to 800 donors and added high-resolution HLA genotyping to study TCR occurrence patterns. In the later analysis, no new phenotypic data were used to find candidate immune exposures; instead, reliance was placed on TCR beta sequences and their occurrence across donors. To decide whether each TCR beta V gene segment behaved as functional or pseudogenic, an earlier analysis of 587 of the donors relied on high-throughput TCR beta sequencing. Donor age, sex, ethnicity and CMV serostatus were collected together with the repertoire data. A later genetic analysis took genome-wide SNP genotypes for 398 of the 666 donors and used that subset as a discovery cohort. Every discovery cohort repertoire had been produced on one sequencing platform. HLA typing covered class I and class II loci at four-digit resolution. Typing coverage differed by locus: A, B, C, DRB1 and DQB1 were typed in about 620-630 donors, DQA1 in roughly 510, DPA1 in over 600, and DPB1 in just under 490. Roughly 5 DR-DQ haplotypes were treated as single units for association and clustering because of strong linkage in the cohort. Across 300 to 400 genotyped donors of the cohort, an average of 235,054 unique TCR beta nucleotide sequences per donor were sequenced, and approximately 19% of those sequences were non-productive.

General findings and caveats noted by the study authors: Broadly in line with IMGT annotations, most TCR beta V segments showed up in productive rearrangements about 87% or about 30% of the time in an earlier analysis of 587 of the donors. A further reported finding was that TCR beta sequences accurately predicted the HLA-A and HLA-B alleles for most subjects in the first cohort. In vitro tests confirmed that a few of the cytomegalovirus-associated TCR beta chains recognize cytomegalovirus antigens. According to a later analysis, most CMV-associated TCR beta chains appeared to be HLA-restricted, and the HLA associations seemed to be driven largely by CMV exposure. When HLA alleles, especially DR and DQ, strongly co-occurred, attributing TCR associations to individual alleles was difficult. The presence/absence analyses assumed that sequencing depth was roughly uniform across donors, and that assumption may not be true. In a later analysis, some 17,000 TCR beta sequences were associated with specific HLA alleles at a false discovery rate of 0.05. Some IMGT-functional V segments, including TRBV6-2 and TRBV6-3, could not be told apart with the 87-base-pair reads, so those segments were excluded. In a later genetic analysis, a missense DCLRE1C variant was associated with V-gene and J-gene trimming of TCR beta chains, and the association was replicated in an independent cohort. According to a later analysis, TCR association rates differed among HLA loci, with DRB1 alleles showing the most associated TCRs and HLA-C alleles showing the fewest. According to the authors, the approach could potentially be generalized to other disease states and immunological phenotypes. In both the original and validation cohorts, the classifier was reported to diagnose cytomegalovirus status with high specificity and sensitivity. Linkage disequilibrium might explain the correlated functional status among segregating V segments, but an unknown experimental factor could not be excluded. This cohort had only TCR beta chains sequenced, and the lack of alpha or paired-chain data limited which features could be detected. A cluster of highly shared sequence variants was judged likely to be a technical artifact of the sequencing pipeline. A later analysis found that HLA-associated TCR beta chains were more clonally expanded and had lower generation probabilities than equally common non-associated chains. Because HLA typing was missing for some donors at each locus, association tests included only the typed subset. The study gave a list of some 150 TCR beta chains associated with cytomegalovirus. In a later genetic analysis, fewer N-insertions in productive TCRs were reported among donors in an Asian-associated ancestry cluster than the roughly 700-donor mean. Because counts were too low, approximately 18 rarely observed V segments, including chromosome 9 orphons, were excluded from the earlier analysis of some 590 of the donors. While some public TCRs were present in many individuals, most TCR sequences turned up only very rarely across donors. Several of the top co-occurrence clusters appeared to be linked to parvovirus B19, influenza, CMV and Epstein-Barr virus, according to a later analysis. Immune exposure information for the cohort was limited to CMV serostatus.

On this clone itself: Which antigen it targets is not known. No clone much larger than this one lies a single base away; base qualities are absent.

The germline V gene yields MGHDK for CDR1 and SYGVNS for CDR2. The CDR3, cysteine through phenylalanine, is 15 amino acids long. Only the CDR3 DNA is retained, 45 bases long and in frame from the first base. Trimming at the junction amounts to 2 bases on V and 3 bases on J, and the germline ends lie 11 bases apart. The cohort was made up of 666 healthy bone marrow donors. All cohort members were sampled while nominally healthy, although unrecorded immune exposures were likely present. The donor tested CMV seronegative, placing the donor among the 350 or so seronegative members of the cohort. Every donor gave a peripheral blood sample, and the peripheral blood mononuclear cells from that sample were used for TCR beta sequencing. The Qiagen DNeasy Blood Extraction Kit was used to extract genomic DNA from the blood cell samples. The library was generated by the immunoSEQ multiplex PCR assay. For the multiplex PCR, a mixture combining 60 forward primers for TCR Vbeta segments and 13 reverse primers for TCR Jbeta segments was used. The CDR3 region of rearranged TCR beta genes was amplified from genomic DNA with a multiplex PCR assay. Amplified TCR beta libraries were sequenced as 87-base-pair reads on the Illumina HiSeq System. Per the authors' processing: A later analysis counted about 80 million unique TCR beta chains across the 700 or so repertoires, and 10 million to 11 million of these chains were shared by at least two donors. Raw reads were error-corrected and collapsed into unique sequences by a nearest-neighbor algorithm in which closely related sequences were merged to remove PCR and sequencing errors. V, D and J gene segments were assigned by aligning CDR3 sequences to IMGT reference sequences. For a sequence to be retained, at least a six-nucleotide match to both a V gene segment and a J gene segment was required. Rearrangements were called productive when the CDR3 lacked stop codons and stayed in frame with V and J; all others were non-productive. CDR3 was defined by IMGT convention, running from the second conserved V-encoded cysteine to the conserved J-encoded phenylalanine. The earlier analysis of some 580 of the donors excluded any sequence lacking an unambiguous match to a single V gene segment. An earlier analysis of several hundred of the donors called V segments functional above 56.7% productive rearrangements and segregating when the between-donor standard deviation exceeded 5%. A statistical classification framework was built for diagnosing cytomegalovirus status from the catalog of TCR beta chain sequences. A later analysis assigned V and J genes by comparing TCR nucleotide sequences with IMGT/GENE-DB human TR gene sequences. The TCRdist pipeline was used in a later analysis to assign CDR3 sequences and most-parsimonious VDJ recombination scenarios. In a later analysis, each TCR beta chain was defined by its CDR3 amino acid sequence together with its V-gene family, and reads lacking a unique V-gene family were excluded. To address suspected cross-contamination and a sequencing artifact, a later analysis removed 450 to 700 highly shared, low-generation-probability nucleotide sequences. In a later analysis, a clonal expansion index was calculated for each public chain from normalized within-repertoire ranks of inferred template counts. A later analysis computed generation probabilities with a VDJ recombination model fitted to out-of-frame rearrangements, and checked the results against IGoR. Hypergeometric tests were used in a later analysis to score TCR-TCR, TCR-HLA and TCR-CMV co-occurrence, with a repertoire-size bias correction applied to the TCR pairs. A later analysis estimated false discovery rates by permuting HLA or CMV assignments 20 times. A later analysis grouped co-occurring TCRs with DBSCAN, adding TCRdist sequence similarity when clustering within HLA-allele-positive subsets. Co-occurrence clustering excluded repertoires with fewer than 30,000 or more than 120,000 public chains, plus five with anomalous nucleotide sharing. In its TCRdb copy, this immuneACCESS table keeps in-frame sequences only and misses some clones. Where compared with another copy, unresolved V genes explain less than half of these, and the others have no known cause. D and trimming come from the DNA, and the V and J calls and clone size come from that table. Counted in this sample were 140,000 to 150,000 clones; about 74% of them appeared once. The top ten constitute roughly 2% of the sample.

The chain uses TRBV25-1 and TRBJ2-1; the D segment could be TRBD1, given 5 matching bases. The receptor was derived from a woman aged 40-49 years in good health and CMV-seronegative. What was sequenced was PBMCs. The CDR3: CASSEHRPLYNEQFF. The DNA sequence follows: TGTGCCAGCAGTGAACACAGGCCCCTCTACAATGAGCAGTTCTTC.